This T cell receptor (beta chain) was observed in a study of blood T cell repertoires in COVID-19. Study-wide context: Material from acute and convalescent COVID-19 was sourced from the United States, Italy and Spain.

Here immunoSEQ multiplex PCR was the method, and the copy in TCRdb shows in-frame clones only, minus some. The repertoire includes about 160,000 clones, under 80% of them detected once, and approximately 3% sits in the top ten. The sequenced sample was peripheral blood. This clonotype was obtained from a man in his 70s with acute or convalescent COVID-19.

The CDR3 loop reads CARSPAASGRVGETQYF. The CDR3 DNA reads as TGTGCCAGAAGCCCGGCGGCTAGCGGGAGGGTCGGAGAGACCCAGTACTTC. The chain is built from TRBV5-3 and TRBJ2-5, with 12 nucleotides matching TRBD2. TRBV5-3 counts as an open reading frame of uncertain function. J gave up 4 bases and V 4 bases, and 11 bases lay outside the gene matches. The CDR3 covers 17 residues.